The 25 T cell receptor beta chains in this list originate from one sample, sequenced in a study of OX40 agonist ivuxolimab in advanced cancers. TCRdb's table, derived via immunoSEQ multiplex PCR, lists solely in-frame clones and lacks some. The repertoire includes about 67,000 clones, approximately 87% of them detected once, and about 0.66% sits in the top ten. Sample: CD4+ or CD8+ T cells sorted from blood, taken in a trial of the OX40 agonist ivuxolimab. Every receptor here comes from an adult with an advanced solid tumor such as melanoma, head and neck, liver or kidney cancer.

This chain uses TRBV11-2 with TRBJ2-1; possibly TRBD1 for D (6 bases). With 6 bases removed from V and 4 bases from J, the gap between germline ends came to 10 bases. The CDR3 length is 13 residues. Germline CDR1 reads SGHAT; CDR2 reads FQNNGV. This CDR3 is CASRQGVYNEQFF. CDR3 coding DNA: TGTGCCAGCAGACAGGGAGTTTACAATGAGCAGTTCTTC. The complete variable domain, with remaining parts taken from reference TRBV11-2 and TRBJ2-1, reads EAGVAQSPRYKIIEKRQSVAFWCNPISGHATLYWYQQILGQGPKLLIQFQNNGVVDDSQLPKDRFSAERLKGVDSTLKIQPAKLEDSAVYLCASRQGVYNEQFFGPGTRLTVL.

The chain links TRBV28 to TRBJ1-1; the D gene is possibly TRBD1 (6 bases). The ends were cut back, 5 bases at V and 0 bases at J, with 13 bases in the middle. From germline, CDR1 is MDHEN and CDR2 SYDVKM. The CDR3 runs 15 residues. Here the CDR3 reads CASSPWDTLNTEAFF. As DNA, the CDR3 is TGTGCCAGCAGTCCCTGGGACACGTTGAACACTGAAGCTTTCTTT.

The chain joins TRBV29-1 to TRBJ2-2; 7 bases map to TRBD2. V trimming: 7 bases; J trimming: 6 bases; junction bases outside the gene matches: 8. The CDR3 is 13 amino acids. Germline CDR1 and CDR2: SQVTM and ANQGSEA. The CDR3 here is CSGGGGAAGELFF. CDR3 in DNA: TGCAGCGGTGGGGGAGGGGCCGCCGGGGAGCTGTTTTTT.

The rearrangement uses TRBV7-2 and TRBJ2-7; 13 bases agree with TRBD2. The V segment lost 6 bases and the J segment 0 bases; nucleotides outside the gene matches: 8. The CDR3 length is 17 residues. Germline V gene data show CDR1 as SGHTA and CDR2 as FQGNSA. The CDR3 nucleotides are TGTGCCAGCAGTACTAAGGGGACTAGCGGGGTCTCCTACGAGCAGTACTTC. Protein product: CASSTKGTSGVSYEQYF.

CDR3 loop: CATSTGQGAHEQYF. The DNA of the CDR3 is TGTGCCACCAGCACCGGACAGGGAGCTCACGAGCAGTACTTC. The rearrangement joins TRBV15 to TRBJ2-7, with TRBD1 matching over 8 bases. Trimming removed 4 bases from V and 5 bases from J; junction bases left unmatched: 7. CDR3 length: 14 amino acids. Per germline, CDR1 LNHNV and CDR2 YYDKDF (reference sequence).

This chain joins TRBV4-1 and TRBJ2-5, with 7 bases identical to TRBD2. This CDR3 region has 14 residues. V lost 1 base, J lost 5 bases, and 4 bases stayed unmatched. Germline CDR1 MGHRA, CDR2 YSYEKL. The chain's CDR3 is CASSQGEGRETQYF. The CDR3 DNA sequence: TGCGCCAGCAGCCAAGGGGAGGGGCGTGAGACCCAGTACTTC.

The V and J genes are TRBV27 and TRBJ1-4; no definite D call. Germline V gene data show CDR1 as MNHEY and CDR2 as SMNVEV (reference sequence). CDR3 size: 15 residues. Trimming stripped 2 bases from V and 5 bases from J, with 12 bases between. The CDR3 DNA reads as TGTGCCAGCAGTTTAAGAGGGAGAGAAAATGAAAAACTGTTTTTT. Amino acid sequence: CASSLRGRENEKLFF.

This CDR3 is CASFEGPSPWSPLHF. The DNA for the CDR3 is TGTGCCAGCTTTGAGGGGCCCTCCCCGTGGTCACCCCTCCACTTT. The V gene is TRBV6-5, the J gene TRBJ1-6, with D possibly being TRBD1 (5 bases). The CDR3 extends over 15 amino acids. Germline V lookup: CDR1 MNHEY, CDR2 SVGAGI. The ends were cut back, 8 bases at V and 10 bases at J, with 21 bases in the middle.

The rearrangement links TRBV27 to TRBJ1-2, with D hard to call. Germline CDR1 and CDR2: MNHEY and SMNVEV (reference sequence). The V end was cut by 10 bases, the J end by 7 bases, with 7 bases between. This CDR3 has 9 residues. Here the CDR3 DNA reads TGTGCCATGCGGGCTGGCTACACCTTC. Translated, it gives CAMRAGYTF.

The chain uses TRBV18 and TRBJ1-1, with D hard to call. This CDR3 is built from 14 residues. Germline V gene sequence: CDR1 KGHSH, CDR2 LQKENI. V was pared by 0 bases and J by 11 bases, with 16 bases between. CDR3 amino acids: CASSPPFFRVRAFF. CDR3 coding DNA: TGTGCCAGCTCACCACCCTTTTTTCGGGTTAGGGCTTTCTTT.

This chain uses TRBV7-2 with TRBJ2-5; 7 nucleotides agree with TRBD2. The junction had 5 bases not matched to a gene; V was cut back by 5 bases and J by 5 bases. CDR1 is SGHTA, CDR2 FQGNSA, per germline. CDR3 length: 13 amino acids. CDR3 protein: CASSGGGGETQYF. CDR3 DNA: TGTGCCAGCAGCGGCGGGGGAGGGGAGACCCAGTACTTC.

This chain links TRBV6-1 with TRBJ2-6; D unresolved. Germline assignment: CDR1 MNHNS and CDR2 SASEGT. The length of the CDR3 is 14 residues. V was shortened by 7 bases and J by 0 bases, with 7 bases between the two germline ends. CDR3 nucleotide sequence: TGTGCCAGCATTGAGAGCTCTGGGGCCAACGTCCTGACTTTC. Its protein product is CASIESSGANVLTF.

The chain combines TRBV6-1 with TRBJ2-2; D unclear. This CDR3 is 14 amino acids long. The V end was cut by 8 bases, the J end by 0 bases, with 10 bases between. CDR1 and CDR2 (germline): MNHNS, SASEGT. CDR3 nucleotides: TGTGCCAGCGAAACCGCCTCGAACACCGGGGAGCTGTTTTTT. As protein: CASETASNTGELFF.

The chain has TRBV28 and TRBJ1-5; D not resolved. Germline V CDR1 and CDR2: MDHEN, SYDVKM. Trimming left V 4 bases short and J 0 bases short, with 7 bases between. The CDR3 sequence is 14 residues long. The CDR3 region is CASSYTHSNQPQHF. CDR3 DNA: TGTGCCAGCAGTTATACTCATAGCAATCAGCCCCAGCATTTT.

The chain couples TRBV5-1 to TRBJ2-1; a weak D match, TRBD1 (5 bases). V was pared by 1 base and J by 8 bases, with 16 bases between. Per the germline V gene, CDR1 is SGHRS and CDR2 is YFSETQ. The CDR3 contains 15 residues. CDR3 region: CASSLIPGIQDEQFF. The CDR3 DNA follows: TGCGCCAGCAGCTTGATTCCGGGCATACAGGATGAGCAGTTCTTC.

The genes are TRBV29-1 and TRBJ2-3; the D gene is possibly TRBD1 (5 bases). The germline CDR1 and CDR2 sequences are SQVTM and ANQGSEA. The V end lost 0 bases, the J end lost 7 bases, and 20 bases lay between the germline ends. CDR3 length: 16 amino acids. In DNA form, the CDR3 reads TGCAGCGTTGAAGATCCTCAGGGCCCGCTAGGCTATACGCAGTATTTT. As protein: CSVEDPQGPLGYTQYF.

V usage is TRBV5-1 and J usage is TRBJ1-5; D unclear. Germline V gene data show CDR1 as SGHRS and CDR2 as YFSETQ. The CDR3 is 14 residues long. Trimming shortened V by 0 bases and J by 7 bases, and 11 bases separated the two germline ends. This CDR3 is CASSLEGNGQPQHF. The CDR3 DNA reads TGCGCCAGCAGCTTGGAGGGAAACGGACAGCCCCAGCATTTT. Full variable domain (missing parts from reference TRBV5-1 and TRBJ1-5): KAGVTQTPRYLIKTRGQQVTLSCSPISGHRSVSWYQQTPGQGLQFLFEYFSETQRNKGNFPGRFSGRQFSNSRSEMNVSTLELGDSALYLCASSLEGNGQPQHFGDGTRLSIL.

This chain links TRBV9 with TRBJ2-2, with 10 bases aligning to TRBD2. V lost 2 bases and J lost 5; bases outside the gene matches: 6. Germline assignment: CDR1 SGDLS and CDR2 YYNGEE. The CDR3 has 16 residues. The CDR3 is CASSVTGLARTGELFF. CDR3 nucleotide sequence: TGTGCCAGCAGCGTGACGGGACTAGCGAGGACCGGGGAGCTGTTTTTT.

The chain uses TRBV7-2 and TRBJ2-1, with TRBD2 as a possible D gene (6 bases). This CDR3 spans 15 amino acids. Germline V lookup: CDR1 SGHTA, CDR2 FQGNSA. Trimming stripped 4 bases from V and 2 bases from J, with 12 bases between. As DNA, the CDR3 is TGTGCCAGCAGCTCGCCCCCGGGGGCCTACAATGAGCAGTTCTTC. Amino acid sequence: CASSSPPGAYNEQFF.

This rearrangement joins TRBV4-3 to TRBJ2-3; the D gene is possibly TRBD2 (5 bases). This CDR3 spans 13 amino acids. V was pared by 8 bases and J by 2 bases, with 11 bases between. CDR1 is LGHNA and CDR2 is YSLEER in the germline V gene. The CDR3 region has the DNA TGCGCCAGCCGGAGAGGGTTCACAGATACGCAGTATTTT. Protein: CASRRGFTDTQYF.

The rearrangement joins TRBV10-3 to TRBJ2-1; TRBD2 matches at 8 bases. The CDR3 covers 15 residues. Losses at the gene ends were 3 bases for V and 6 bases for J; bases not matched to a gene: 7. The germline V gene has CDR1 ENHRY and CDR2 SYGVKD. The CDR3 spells CAISDPGLASNEQFF. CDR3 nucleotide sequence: TGTGCCATCAGTGATCCCGGACTAGCATCCAATGAGCAGTTCTTC.

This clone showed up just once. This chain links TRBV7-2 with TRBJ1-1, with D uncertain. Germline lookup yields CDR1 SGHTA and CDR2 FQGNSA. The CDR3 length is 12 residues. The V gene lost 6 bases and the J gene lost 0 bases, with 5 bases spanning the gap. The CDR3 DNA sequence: TGTGCCAGCAGGCGGCTGAACACTGAAGCTTTCTTT. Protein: CASRRLNTEAFF. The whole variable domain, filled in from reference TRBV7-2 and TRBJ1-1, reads GAGVSQSPSNKVTEKGKDVELRCDPISGHTALYWYRQSLGQGLEFLIYFQGNSAPDKSGLPSDRFSAERTGGSVSTLTIQRTQQEDSAVYLCASRRLNTEAFFGQGTRLTVV.

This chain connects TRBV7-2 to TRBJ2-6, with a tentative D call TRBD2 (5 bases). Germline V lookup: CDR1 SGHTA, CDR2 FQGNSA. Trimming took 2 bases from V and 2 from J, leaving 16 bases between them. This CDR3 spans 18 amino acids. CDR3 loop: CASSLRGRSGAGANVLTF. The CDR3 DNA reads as TGTGCCAGCAGCTTACGGGGTCGCTCCGGGGCTGGGGCCAACGTCCTGACTTTC.

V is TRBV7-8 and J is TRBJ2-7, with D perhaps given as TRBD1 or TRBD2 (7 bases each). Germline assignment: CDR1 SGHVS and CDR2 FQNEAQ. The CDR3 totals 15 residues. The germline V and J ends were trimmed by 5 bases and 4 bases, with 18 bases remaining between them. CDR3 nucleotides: TGTGCCAGCAGCCCGCGGGGAGGGGGCACATACGAGCAGTACTTC. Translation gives CASSPRGGGTYEQYF.

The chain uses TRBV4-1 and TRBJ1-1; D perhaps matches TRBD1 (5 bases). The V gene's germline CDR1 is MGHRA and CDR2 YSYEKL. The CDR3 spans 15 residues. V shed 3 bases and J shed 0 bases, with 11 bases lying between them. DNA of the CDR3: TGCGCCAGCAGCCATTCCGGGACCATGAACACTGAAGCTTTCTTT. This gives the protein CASSHSGTMNTEAFF.